The 23 T cell receptor beta chains reported below all come from one sample, sequenced in a study of CD8 T cells in ankylosing spondylitis. Regarding the study as a whole: Apparently characteristic of ankylosing spondylitis blood was a TCR beta motif (about eight highly homologous variants).

These TCRs' antigens remain unknown. Each CDR3 protein gets one entry after TCRdb re-called the 5' RACE reads with MiXCR. This sample has about 750,000 distinct CDR3 sequences, with 19% found just once. Sequenced input: blood, either unsorted or a sorted T cell fraction (not recorded which). These receptor sequences come from a male donor with ankylosing spondylitis.

The chain combines TRBV20-1 with TRBJ1-5; no definite D call. V lost 3 bases and J lost 4, with 13 bases in between. The germline V gene has CDR1 DFQATT and CDR2 SNEGSKA (reference sequence). The CDR3 is 14 residues long. This chain's CDR3 is CSASGETENQPQHF. CDR3 DNA: TGCAGTGCTAGTGGCGAAACAGAGAATCAGCCCCAGCATTTT.

The rearrangement links TRBV29-1 to TRBJ2-7; D remains unclear. V lost 4 bases and J lost 3, with 7 bases in between. The CDR3 is 11 residues long. Germline lookup yields CDR1 SQVTM and CDR2 ANQGSEA. The CDR3 loop is CSVARNYEQYF. CDR3 nucleotide sequence: TGCAGCGTTGCTCGTAACTACGAGCAGTACTTC.

About this clonotype itself: The junction does not match germline at one end; this may be a read error. The chain couples TRBV12-3 or TRBV12-4 to TRBJ2-2; 8 bases match TRBD1. The CDR3 totals 18 residues. The CDR3 region has the DNA TGTGCCCGCAGTTCCCCAAACGGACAGGGTAAAATCTCCGGGGAGCTGTTTTTT. It encodes CARSSPNGQGKISGELFF.

CDR3 region: CAISETTGSSYNEQFF. CDR3 nucleotide sequence: TGTGCCATCAGTGAAACGACCGGGAGTTCCTACAATGAGCAGTTCTTC. The chain combines TRBV10-3 with TRBJ2-1, with D perhaps matching TRBD2 (6 bases). CDR1 ENHRY and CDR2 SYGVKD come from the germline V gene. V was pared by 3 bases and J by 1 base, with 13 bases between. This CDR3 has 16 residues.

V gene TRBV7-9 combines with J gene TRBJ2-1; D gene uncertain. CDR1 and CDR2 (germline): SEHNR, FQNEAQ (reference sequence). V lost 2 bases, J lost 1 base, and 9 bases lay in between. The CDR3 has 15 residues. The CDR3 coding sequence is TGTGCCAGCAGCTTAATCGTGGGATCCTACAATGAGCAGTTCTTC. The encoded protein is CASSLIVGSYNEQFF.

With respect to this clonotype: A read error may produce the germline difference seen at one junction end. The chain carries TRBV11-2 and TRBJ1-6; 7 bases are shared with TRBD1. Germline CDR1 SGHAT, CDR2 FQNNGV. The CDR3 contains 15 residues. The CDR3 loop is CGSCRYGGGYSPLHF. DNA for the CDR3: TGTGGCAGCTGTCGATACGGAGGGGGCTATTCACCCCTCCACTTT. Together with reference TRBV11-2 and TRBJ1-6, the CDR3 gives the full variable domain: EAGVAQSPRYKIIEKRQSVAFWCNPISGHATLYWYQQILGQGPKLLIQFQNNGVVDDSQLPKDRFSAERLKGVDSTLKIQPAKLEDSAVYLCGSCRYGGGYSPLHFGNGTRLTVT.

The chain has TRBV20-1 and TRBJ1-1; D may be TRBD1 (6 bases). The length of the CDR3 is 11 residues. Germline CDR1 reads DFQATT; CDR2 reads SNEGSKA (reference sequence). Trimming cost V 5 bases and J 5 bases, with 9 bases left between them. For the CDR3, the DNA is TGCAGTGCTGTAAGGGGGACTGAAGCTTTCTTT. It translates to CSAVRGTEAFF.

The table lists this clonotype with a few counts. At one end, the junction sequence differs from germline, possibly due to a read error. The J gene is TRBJ2-7, the V gene TRBV6-2 or TRBV6-3; 14 nucleotides align to TRBD2. The CDR3 length is 14 residues. From germline, CDR1 is MNHEY and CDR2 SVGEGT. The CDR3 bases are TGTGCCAGCAACCCCGGAGGGACTAGCGGGAGAGGAAACTTC. As protein: CASNPGGTSGRGNF.

Ten or more counts support this clonotype. This rearrangement joins TRBV4-1 to TRBJ2-7; maybe TRBD1 (5 bases). V lost 4 bases and J 2 bases, leaving 9 bases between the germline ends. Germline lookup yields CDR1 MGHRA and CDR2 YSYEKL. The CDR3 spans 13 residues. The CDR3 loop is CASSRGQAYEQYF. The CDR3 bases are TGCGCCAGCAGCCGAGGACAAGCCTACGAGCAGTACTTC.

V is TRBV7-3 and J is TRBJ2-5, with 12 bases aligning to TRBD1. The ends lost 5 bases at V and 5 bases at J; junction bases unmatched: 6. Per germline, CDR1 SGHTA and CDR2 FQGTGA. The CDR3 loop spans 15 amino acids. The CDR3 DNA reads as TGTGCCAGCAGCATCGGGACAGGGGGCGCGGAGACCCAGTACTTC. It is translated as CASSIGTGGAETQYF.

This clonotype was detected ten times or more. The V call is TRBV29-1, the J call TRBJ2-1; 12 bases fit TRBD1. The ends lost 5 bases at V and 6 bases at J; junction bases unmatched: 5. CDR1 and CDR2 from the germline V gene are SQVTM and ANQGSEA. The CDR3 has 14 amino acids. The CDR3 nucleotides are TGCAGCGTTTCCGGGACAGGGGGCTTCAATGAGCAGTTCTTC. Translated, it gives CSVSGTGGFNEQFF.

V usage is TRBV6-1 and J usage is TRBJ2-3; the match to TRBD1 covers 10 bases. Germline V gene sequence: CDR1 MNHNS, CDR2 SASEGT. Germline trimming cut 6 bases from V and 6 bases from J; bases unmatched to any gene: 12. The CDR3 loop spans 16 amino acids. This CDR3 reads CASSRRGTGVWDTQYF. The CDR3 coding sequence is TGTGCCAGCAGCCGCAGAGGGACAGGGGTTTGGGATACGCAGTATTTT.

This chain joins TRBV12-3 or TRBV12-4 and TRBJ2-7, with 7 bases lining up with TRBD2. The length of the CDR3 is 14 residues. Trimming removed 7 bases from V and 0 bases from J; junction bases left unmatched: 6. CDR3 in DNA: TGTGCCAGCAAACCTAGCGGTTCCTCCTACGAGCAGTACTTC. Encoded protein: CASKPSGSSYEQYF.

This clonotype was counted only a few times. The chain employs TRBV2 and TRBJ1-1, with a possible D match to TRBD1 (5 bases). Germline CDR1 and CDR2: SNHLY and FYNNEI. V gave up 7 bases and J gave up 10 bases, with 13 bases separating them. This CDR3 contains 11 residues. CDR3 coding DNA: TGTGCCAGCAAGACAGACTCCGTAGCTTTCTTT. Encoded protein: CASKTDSVAFF.

The chain links TRBV29-1 to TRBJ2-7, with D maybe TRBD1 (5 bases). Trimming took off 2 bases at V and 1 base at J, with 9 bases between the two ends. The CDR3 extends over 13 amino acids. The germline gives CDR1 SQVTM, CDR2 ANQGSEA. This CDR3 reads CSVESDSSYEQYF. CDR3 nucleotides: TGCAGCGTTGAATCCGACAGTTCCTACGAGCAGTACTTC.

This clonotype was found a few times. This chain links TRBV10-3 with TRBJ1-1, with D uncertain. Trimming left V 0 bases short and J 5 bases short, with 10 bases between. CDR1 ENHRY and CDR2 SYGVKD come from the germline V gene. The CDR3 runs 14 residues. DNA of the CDR3: TGTGCCATCAGTGAGTCTCCGGGAGGGACTGAAGCTTTCTTT. This sequence encodes CAISESPGGTEAFF.

The rearrangement joins TRBV20-1 to TRBJ2-7, with TRBD1 matching 7 bases. This CDR3 has 13 residues. V gave up 6 bases and J gave up 5 bases; unmatched junction bases: 10. Germline V gene data show CDR1 as DFQATT and CDR2 as SNEGSKA (reference sequence). CDR3 sequence (DNA): TGCAGTGCACGAGACAGGGATCACGACGAGCAGTACTTC. Translating gives CSARDRDHDEQYF.

The rearrangement uses TRBV27 and TRBJ2-3; no reliable D call. V lost 6 bases, J lost 6 bases, and 13 bases lay in between. In germline, CDR1 is MNHEY, CDR2 SMNVEV (reference sequence). This CDR3 contains 13 residues. The DNA of the CDR3 is TGTGCCAGCAGCCCTAGGGTACAGGATACGCAGTATTTT. Translated, it gives CASSPRVQDTQYF.

The rearrangement joins TRBV5-5 to TRBJ1-5; D remains unclear. The germline gives CDR1 SGHKS, CDR2 YYEKEE (reference sequence). Trimming left V 0 bases short and J 6 bases short, with 10 bases between. This CDR3 is built from 14 residues. The CDR3 region is CASSLVPVGQPQHF. The DNA for the CDR3 is TGTGCCAGCAGCTTGGTCCCCGTGGGTCAGCCCCAGCATTTT. The full variable domain, with the rest looked up from reference TRBV5-5 and TRBJ1-5, is DAGVTQSPTHLIKTRGQQVTLRCSPISGHKSVSWYQQVLGQGPQFIFQYYEKEERGRGNFPDRFSARQFPNYSSELNVNALLLGDSALYLCASSLVPVGQPQHFGDGTRLSIL.

This clonotype was recorded at least ten times. The chain joins TRBV11-1 to TRBJ2-1; TRBD2 aligns across 13 bases. Germline trimming cut 5 bases from V and 8 bases from J; bases unmatched to any gene: 6. The germline V gene encodes CDR1 SGHAT and CDR2 FQDESV (reference sequence). The CDR3 totals 15 residues. CDR3 residues: CASSKLAGGPHEQFF. For the CDR3, the DNA is TGTGCCAGCAGCAAACTAGCGGGAGGGCCCCATGAGCAGTTCTTC.

CDR3 nucleotide sequence: TGTGCCAGCAGTTACATCCAGAACACCGGGGAGCTGTTTTTT. Protein sequence: CASSYIQNTGELFF. The chain links TRBV6-5 to TRBJ2-2; D remains ambiguous. Germline assignment: CDR1 MNHEY and CDR2 SVGAGI. The germline V and J ends were trimmed by 2 bases and 1 base, with 5 bases remaining between them. This CDR3 has 14 amino acids.

This clonotype was counted a few times. V usage is TRBV7-9 and J usage is TRBJ1-2; D not resolved. The germline CDR1 and CDR2 sequences are SEHNR and FQNEAQ (reference sequence). This CDR3 has 17 amino acids. V dropped 1 base and J dropped 0 bases, with 15 bases sitting between them. The CDR3: CASSLGVGSRSNYGYTF. As DNA, the CDR3 is TGTGCCAGCAGCTTAGGAGTGGGCAGCCGGTCTAACTATGGCTACACCTTC.

There are a few counts of this clonotype. The chain recombines TRBV2 with TRBJ1-5; D ambiguous. Trimming cost V 5 bases and J 1 base, with 9 bases left between them. This CDR3 spans 14 amino acids. The germline gives CDR1 SNHLY, CDR2 FYNNEI. The CDR3 loop reads CASSLQMSNQPQHF. For the CDR3, the DNA is TGTGCCAGCAGTTTGCAGATGAGCAATCAGCCCCAGCATTTT.